Below are 21 T cell receptor beta chains sequenced from a single sample in a study of T cell changes during pregnancy in multiple sclerosis. The table came from immunoSEQ multiplex PCR; TCRdb's copy has only in-frame clones and leaves some out. The sample has some 66,000 clones, over 75% seen once; the top ten hold approximately 5%. The sequencing used CD8+ T cells from peripheral blood mononuclear cells, collected before pregnancy. All receptors derive from a female donor with multiple sclerosis, enrolled in a pregnancy study.

The chain employs TRBV29-1 and TRBJ2-7; 10 bases match TRBD2. The CDR3 runs to 14 residues. Germline CDR1 is SQVTM and CDR2 is ANQGSEA. Germline trimming cut 2 bases from V and 5 bases from J; bases unmatched to any gene: 6. The CDR3 DNA reads as TGCAGCGTTGAATCTAGCGGGGGTTTTGACGAGCAGTACTTC. It yields the protein CSVESSGGFDEQYF.

This clone was detected a few times. The junction does not match germline at one end; this may be a read error. The chain joins TRBV2 to TRBJ1-2; possibly TRBD1 for D (5 bases). The CDR3 extends over 11 amino acids. CDR1 and CDR2 (germline): SNHLY, FYNNEI. CDR3 amino acids: CASSQGHEQRF. The CDR3 nucleotides are TGTGCCAGCAGCCAAGGACACGAACAACGCTTC.

The chain employs TRBV6-6 and TRBJ1-4, with TRBD1 identical over 9 bases. V dropped 5 bases and J dropped 7; count of bases not matched to a gene: 5. This CDR3 is 14 amino acids long. The germline CDR1 and CDR2 sequences are MNHNY and SVGAGI (reference sequence). The CDR3 spells CASSGQGNVEKLFF. CDR3 coding DNA: TGTGCCAGCAGTGGACAGGGGAACGTTGAAAAACTGTTTTTT.

In its sample, this clone was seen a few times. The V call is TRBV10-3, the J call TRBJ1-1; D is perhaps TRBD1 (6 bases). The CDR3 loop spans 13 amino acids. The V and J ends lost 8 bases and 1 base respectively, with 11 bases between them. Germline lookup yields CDR1 ENHRY and CDR2 SYGVKD. The DNA for the CDR3 is TGTGCCATCGGTAAACAGGGGAACACTGAAGCTTTCTTT. It yields the protein CAIGKQGNTEAFF.

The chain joins TRBV9 to TRBJ2-1; 7 nucleotides match TRBD1. The CDR3 sequence is 16 residues long. V shed 1 base, J shed 6 bases, and the junction held 10 bases outside the gene matches. CDR1 and CDR2 (germline): SGDLS, YYNGEE. The chain's CDR3 is CASSVPRTGSVNEQFF. The CDR3 DNA reads as TGTGCCAGCAGCGTACCGCGGACAGGTAGTGTCAATGAGCAGTTCTTC.

CDR3 residues: CASRTNGGTYNEQFF. CDR3 in DNA: TGTGCCAGCAGAACTAATGGGGGGACCTACAATGAGCAGTTCTTC. J is TRBJ2-1 and V is TRBV27; possible D gene TRBD2, 6 bases. Trimming pared 6 bases from V and 2 bases from J, leaving 14 bases between. From germline, CDR1 is MNHEY and CDR2 SMNVEV (reference sequence). The CDR3 sequence is 15 residues long.

In its sample, this clone was seen a few times. This chain connects TRBV7-9 to TRBJ1-2; D not resolved. CDR1 and CDR2 from the germline V gene are SEHNR and FQNEAQ (reference sequence). V was trimmed by 3 bases and J by 8 bases, leaving 13 bases between them. This CDR3 spans 13 amino acids. CDR3 in amino acids: CASSFLRLRGYTF. In nucleotides, the CDR3 is TGTGCCAGCAGCTTTCTCAGACTTCGGGGCTACACCTTC.

This clone was seen once. This chain links TRBV29-1 with TRBJ2-5, with D possibly being TRBD2 (5 bases). V lost 6 bases and J lost 5, with 16 bases in between. Germline V gene data show CDR1 as SQVTM and CDR2 as ANQGSEA. The CDR3 contains 13 residues. CDR3 sequence reads: CSVGTSGEETQYF. The CDR3 DNA is TGCAGCGTGGGAACTAGTGGGGAGGAGACCCAGTACTTC.

This chain uses TRBV5-1 with TRBJ2-1; tentatively, D is TRBD1 (6 bases). The CDR3 contains 18 residues. V lost 4 bases and J 0 bases, leaving 20 bases between the germline ends. Germline CDR1 reads SGHRS; CDR2 reads YFSETQ. CDR3: CASSPGVTGLSSYNEQFF. CDR3 in DNA: TGCGCCAGCAGCCCAGGGGTAACGGGCCTGAGCTCCTACAATGAGCAGTTCTTC.

This clone is a singleton in its sample. The rearrangement uses TRBV19 and TRBJ2-7; 8 bases are shared with TRBD2. Germline CDR1 is LNHDA and CDR2 is SQIVND (reference sequence). Trimming took 4 bases from V and 0 from J; bases not matched to a gene: 8. CDR3 length equals 16 residues. In nucleotides, the CDR3 is TGTGCCAGTAGTACAGCTAGCGGGCCTAGCTCCTACGAGCAGTACTTC. This codes for CASSTASGPSSYEQYF.

This rearrangement joins TRBV19 to TRBJ2-3, with 7 bases identical to TRBD1. Germline assignment: CDR1 LNHDA and CDR2 SQIVND (reference sequence). CDR3 length: 16 residues. Trimming removed 2 bases from V and 5 bases from J; junction bases left unmatched: 10. CDR3 amino acids: CASSITLQGTQDTQYF. CDR3 bases: TGTGCCAGTAGTATAACCCTACAGGGGACCCAAGATACGCAGTATTTT. The complete variable domain, with remaining parts taken from reference TRBV19 and TRBJ2-3, reads DGGITQSPKYLFRKEGQNVTLSCEQNLNHDAMYWYRQDPGQGLRLIYYSQIVNDFQKGDIAEGYSVSREKKESFPLTVTSAQKNPTAFYLCASSITLQGTQDTQYFGPGTRLTVL.

The sample holds one count of this clone. The V gene is TRBV5-8, the J gene TRBJ1-2; D gene ambiguous. Germline values: CDR1 SGHTS, CDR2 YDEGEE. Deletions cut 2 bases from V and 4 bases from J, with 18 bases between. This CDR3 region has 16 residues. CDR3 in amino acids: CASSLEGADLGYGYTF. The CDR3 region has the DNA TGTGCCAGCAGCTTAGAGGGAGCGGATCTCGGCTATGGCTACACCTTC.

This clone was picked up a small number of times. This chain joins TRBV21-1 and TRBJ1-1; no DNA check was done on the table's D call, TRBD1. TRBV21-1 is deemed a pseudogene. This CDR3 region has 15 residues. The CDR3 region has the DNA TGTGCCAGCAGCACATGGACAGTCTTGAACACTGAAGCTTTCTTT. It codes for CASSTWTVLNTEAFF.

The gene calls are TRBV19 and TRBJ2-1; D call uncertain. The V gene's germline CDR1 is LNHDA and CDR2 SQIVND (reference sequence). The CDR3 covers 14 residues. V shed 5 bases and J shed 4 bases, with 12 bases lying between them. CDR3 nucleotide sequence: TGTGCCAGTAGTGAGAGGTCAGAATACAATGAGCAGTTCTTC. This encodes CASSERSEYNEQFF.

The chain links TRBV28 to TRBJ2-7, with TRBD1 identical over 12 bases. J was trimmed by 2 bases and V by 4 bases; bases with no gene match: 3. The CDR3 runs 15 residues. Germline CDR1 MDHEN, CDR2 SYDVKM. The CDR3 region is CASSSRDRGPYEQYF. CDR3 coding DNA: TGTGCCAGCAGTTCCCGGGACAGGGGGCCCTACGAGCAGTACTTC.

This chain joins TRBV10-3 and TRBJ2-1; a weak D match, TRBD2 (6 bases). Germline V gene lookup returns CDR1 ENHRY and CDR2 SYGVKD. Trimming pared 8 bases from V and 7 bases from J, leaving 18 bases between. This CDR3 spans 14 amino acids. This CDR3 reads CAIGIAEGPNEQFF. CDR3 sequence (DNA): TGTGCCATCGGAATAGCGGAGGGTCCAAATGAGCAGTTCTTC.

The chain uses TRBV11-3 and TRBJ2-1; TRBD2 matches 8 bases. Germline loops: CDR1 SGHNT, CDR2 YENEEA. V lost 5 bases, J lost 1 base, and 7 bases stayed unmatched. CDR3 length: 16 residues. CDR3 DNA: TGTGCCAGCAGCCCCCCGGGAGGGAGTTCCTACAATGAGCAGTTCTTC. Translated: CASSPPGGSSYNEQFF.

The chain has TRBV7-8 and TRBJ2-7; 8 bases line up with TRBD2. Germline CDR1 reads SGHVS; CDR2 reads FQNEAQ. CDR3 length: 14 amino acids. The J segment lost 6 bases and the V segment lost 5 bases, leaving 9 bases of the junction unmatched. CDR3 loop: CASSPGGVAVEQYF. Here the CDR3 DNA reads TGTGCCAGCAGCCCCGGGGGGGTGGCAGTCGAGCAGTACTTC.

The V gene is TRBV14, the J gene TRBJ2-5; perhaps TRBD2 as D (6 bases). Germline lookup yields CDR1 SGHDN and CDR2 FVKESK. V was pared by 2 bases and J by 5 bases, with 9 bases between. This CDR3 comprises 13 residues. In DNA, the CDR3 is TGTGCCAGCAGCCAACGGGGGACTGAGACCCAGTACTTC. Protein sequence: CASSQRGTETQYF.

This chain joins TRBV11-2 and TRBJ2-3; 8 nucleotides line up with TRBD1. V dropped 1 base and J dropped 2; count of bases not matched to a gene: 8. This CDR3 contains 17 residues. Germline V gives CDR1 SGHAT, CDR2 FQNNGV. The CDR3 nucleotides are TGTGCCAGCAGCTTAGGCAGACAGGGGTGGACCACAGATACGCAGTATTTT. The encoded protein is CASSLGRQGWTTDTQYF.

This chain joins TRBV7-9 and TRBJ2-3; D might be TRBD2 (6 bases). The germline V gene has CDR1 SEHNR and CDR2 FQNEAQ (reference sequence). CDR3 length: 16 amino acids. V lost 5 bases to trimming and J lost 6 bases, with 21 bases between them. CDR3 DNA sequence: TGTGCCAGCAGCGGGGTTGAGGGGAGGATTCGCGATACGCAGTATTTT. As protein: CASSGVEGRIRDTQYF. Together with reference TRBV7-9 and TRBJ2-3, the CDR3 gives the full variable domain: DTGVSQNPRHKITKRGQNVTFRCDPISEHNRLYWYRQTLGQGPEFLTYFQNEAQLEKSRLLSDRFSAERPKGSFSTLEIQRTEQGDSAMYLCASSGVEGRIRDTQYFGPGTRLTVL.